This TCR beta chain derives from a study of beta chain features in type 1 diabetes. Study overall: On cell yields, gender and age, patients and healthy donors were similar. Study outcomes and limitations: Any HLA effect on TCRB rearrangement was left unresolved by small sub-analyses. TCRB CDR3s were moderately but significantly shorter in Type 1 diabetes patients in all four CD4+ subsets. Sequencing of cDNA might inflate the share of cells that strongly express TCR.

Looked up from germline, CDR1 is SGDLS and CDR2 is YYNGEE. The CDR3 totals 16 residues. J was trimmed by 7 bases and V by 2 bases; bases with no gene match: 7. The table lists this clone with a few counts. Its specificity is not known. What was sequenced were expressed TCRB transcripts, since all of the isolated RNA had been reverse transcribed. Libraries were prepared by immunoSEQ multiplex PCR; TCRdb keeps only in-frame clonotypes and omits some of them. The data contain under 550,000 clones, 9.5% to 12% of them seen just once; the ten biggest clones take up 0.04% to 0.05%. The sequence derives from a woman younger than 30 in good health. The chain combines TRBV9 with TRBJ2-1; 12 nucleotides align to TRBD2. The specimen was naive CD4+ T cells from blood. The CDR3 loop is CASSVRTSGTLNEQFF. The CDR3 region has the DNA TGTGCCAGCAGCGTCCGGACTAGCGGGACTCTAAATGAGCAGTTCTTC.